The text below deals with one T cell receptor beta chain. What antigen it recognizes has not been identified. No much larger clone is present one base from it, and per-base qualities are unavailable. These data originate in a study of blood T cell repertoires in COVID-19 (dated by TCRdb to the early 2020s). With regard to the full study: Collaborator samples came from the United States, Italy and Spain and covered acute and convalescent phases of COVID-19. The prospective study material was composed of cDNA or gDNA derived from T cells, B-cell-depleted T cells, or PBMCs. The dataset comprised deeply sampled blood TCRbeta repertoires from subjects exposed to, actively infected with, or recovered from COVID-19. The repertoires were made available in a free public database intended to serve as a resource for research on the immune response to SARS-CoV-2. Samples were obtained from the ongoing ImmuneRACE study (first 160 participants) and from 1,200 or so subjects provided by 6 global collaborators. A de-identified subject ID, COVID-19 status, age in years and sex were almost always included in the sample metadata. Where HLA class I and class II types were available, the types were taken from metadata supplied by the sample provider, not from assay-based typing. Study-wide conclusions, independent of this receptor: How much clinical and demographic metadata was included differed by source and by participant, and the metadata was provided uncurated.

The immunoSEQ Assay, a bias-controlled multiplex PCR, was used to amplify TCRbeta CDR3 regions from genomic DNA. The original pipeline was this. Nucleated cell counts per sample were estimated from amplification of reference gene primers within the assay. Sequence reads were collapsed and filtered to measure the absolute abundance of every unique TCRbeta CDR3 rearrangement. For each sample, productive Simpson clonality was calculated as the square root of Simpson's diversity index across productive rearrangements. The clones in this table, taken by TCRdb from immuneACCESS, are in-frame only. Not every clone is retained; where verified, under half of the shortfall comes from an unresolved V gene, and the cause of the rest is unknown. For V, J and clone size, that table is used; D and trimming come from the DNA. For this sample the table gives fewer than 250,000 clones, of which roughly 86% were detected only once. The ten largest clonotypes hold approximately 2.8% of the sample.

Participants in the prospective study were aged roughly 18 to 100 years, lived in over 20 United States geographic areas, and enrolled through a virtual design. Cohort assignment in the prospective study relied on participant-reported clinical history from a screening survey and a study questionnaire. Mobile phlebotomists in the prospective study collected whole blood, serum and a nasopharyngeal or oropharyngeal swab from every participant. Additional blood draws and questionnaires over an approximately two-month period could optionally be provided by prospective study participants. Before DNA extraction, prospective study blood samples were shipped either frozen or at room temperature. The receptor was isolated from a woman younger than 45 with acute COVID-19. The source material was PBMCs or T cells enriched from blood (not recorded which).

The DNA sequence is as follows: TGTGCCAGCAGCCAAGAAGTGAGTAGCGGGGGTTGGGCAGATACGCAGTATTTT. It is translated as CASSQEVSSGGWADTQYF. This chain is built from TRBV3-1 (or the pseudogene TRBV3-2) and TRBJ2-3; a stretch of 9 junction bases matches TRBD2. Reading from cysteine to phenylalanine, the CDR3 counts 18 amino acids. The kept DNA is CDR3 alone, 54 bases in frame from the first base. CDR1 and CDR2 are drawn from the germline V gene (reference sequence): LGHDT, YNNKEL. V has 0 bases trimmed and J has 4 bases trimmed; junction bases matching no gene number 11.